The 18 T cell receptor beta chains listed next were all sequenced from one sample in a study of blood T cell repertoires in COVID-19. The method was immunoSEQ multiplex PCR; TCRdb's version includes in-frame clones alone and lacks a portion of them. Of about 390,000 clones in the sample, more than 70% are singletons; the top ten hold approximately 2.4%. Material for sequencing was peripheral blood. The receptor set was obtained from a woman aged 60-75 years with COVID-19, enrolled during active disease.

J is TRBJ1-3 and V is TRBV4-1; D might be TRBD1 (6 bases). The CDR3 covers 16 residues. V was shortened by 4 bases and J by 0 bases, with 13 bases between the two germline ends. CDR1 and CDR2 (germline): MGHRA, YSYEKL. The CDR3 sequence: CASSLGQTSSGNTIYF. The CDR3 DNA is TGCGCCAGCAGCCTCGGACAGACATCCTCTGGAAACACCATATATTTT.

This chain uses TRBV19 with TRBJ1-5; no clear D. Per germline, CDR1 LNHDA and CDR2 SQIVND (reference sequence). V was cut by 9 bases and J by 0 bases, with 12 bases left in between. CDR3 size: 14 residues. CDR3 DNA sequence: TGTGCCAGCCGAGGCCTGAATAGCAATCAGCCCCAGCATTTT. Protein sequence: CASRGLNSNQPQHF.

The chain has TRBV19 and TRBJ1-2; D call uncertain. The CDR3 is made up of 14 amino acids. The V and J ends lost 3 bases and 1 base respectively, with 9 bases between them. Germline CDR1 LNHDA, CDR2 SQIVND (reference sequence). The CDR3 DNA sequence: TGTGCCAGTAGTATTTACAGAGATAACTATGGCTACACCTTC. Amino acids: CASSIYRDNYGYTF.

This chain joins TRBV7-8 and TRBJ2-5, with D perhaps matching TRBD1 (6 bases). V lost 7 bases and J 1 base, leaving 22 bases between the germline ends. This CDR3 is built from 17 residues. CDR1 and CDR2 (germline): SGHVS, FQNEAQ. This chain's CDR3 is CASTSGHSGVFQETQYF. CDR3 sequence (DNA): TGTGCCAGCACCTCCGGTCATTCAGGGGTATTCCAAGAGACCCAGTACTTC.

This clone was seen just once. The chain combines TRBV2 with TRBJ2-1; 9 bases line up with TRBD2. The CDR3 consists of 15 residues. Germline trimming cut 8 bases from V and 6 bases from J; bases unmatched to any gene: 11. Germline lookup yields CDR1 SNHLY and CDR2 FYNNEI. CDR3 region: CASGRTGLAANEQFF. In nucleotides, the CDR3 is TGTGCCAGCGGGAGGACGGGACTAGCTGCCAATGAGCAGTTCTTC.

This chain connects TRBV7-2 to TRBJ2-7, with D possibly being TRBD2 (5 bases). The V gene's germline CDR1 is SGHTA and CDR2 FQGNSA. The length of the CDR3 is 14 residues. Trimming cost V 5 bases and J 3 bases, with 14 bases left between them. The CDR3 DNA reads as TGTGCCAGCAGCCCCCCTTCGGACTTCTACGAGCAGTACTTC. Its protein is CASSPPSDFYEQYF.

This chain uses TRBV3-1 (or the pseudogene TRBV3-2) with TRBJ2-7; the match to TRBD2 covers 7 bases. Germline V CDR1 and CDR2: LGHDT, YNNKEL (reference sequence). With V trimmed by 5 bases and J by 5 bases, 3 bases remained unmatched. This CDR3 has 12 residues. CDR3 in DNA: TGTGCCAGCAGCGGGGGAGGGAACGAGCAGTACTTC. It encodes CASSGGGNEQYF.

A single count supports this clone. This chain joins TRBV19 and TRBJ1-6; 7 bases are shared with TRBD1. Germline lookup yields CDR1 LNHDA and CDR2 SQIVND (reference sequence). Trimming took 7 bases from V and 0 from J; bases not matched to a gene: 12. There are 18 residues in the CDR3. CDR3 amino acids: CASNPDGTDSSYNSPLHF. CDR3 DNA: TGTGCCAGTAATCCTGATGGGACAGACAGCTCCTATAATTCACCCCTCCACTTT. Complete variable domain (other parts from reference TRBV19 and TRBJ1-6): DGGITQSPKYLFRKEGQNVTLSCEQNLNHDAMYWYRQDPGQGLRLIYYSQIVNDFQKGDIAEGYSVSREKKESFPLTVTSAQKNPTAFYLCASNPDGTDSSYNSPLHFGNGTRLTVT.

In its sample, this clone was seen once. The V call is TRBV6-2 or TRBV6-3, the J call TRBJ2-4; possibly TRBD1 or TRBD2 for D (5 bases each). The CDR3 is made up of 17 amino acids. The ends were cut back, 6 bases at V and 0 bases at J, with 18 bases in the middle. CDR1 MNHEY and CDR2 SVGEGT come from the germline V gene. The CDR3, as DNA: TGTGCCAGCAGCGGGGTTGACAGAAACAAAGCCAAAAACATTCAGTACTTC. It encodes CASSGVDRNKAKNIQYF.

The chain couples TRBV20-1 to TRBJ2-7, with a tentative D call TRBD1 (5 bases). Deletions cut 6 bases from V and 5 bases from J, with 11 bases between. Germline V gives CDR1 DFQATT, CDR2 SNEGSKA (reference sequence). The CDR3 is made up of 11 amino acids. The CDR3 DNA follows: TGCAGTGCGGTGACAGAAAACGAGCAGTACTTC. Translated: CSAVTENEQYF.

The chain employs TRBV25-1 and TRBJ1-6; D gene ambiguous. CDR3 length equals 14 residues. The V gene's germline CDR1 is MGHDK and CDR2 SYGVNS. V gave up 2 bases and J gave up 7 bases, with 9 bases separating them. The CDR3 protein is CASSERRGNSPLHF. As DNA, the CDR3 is TGTGCCAGCAGTGAACGGCGGGGAAATTCACCCCTCCACTTT.

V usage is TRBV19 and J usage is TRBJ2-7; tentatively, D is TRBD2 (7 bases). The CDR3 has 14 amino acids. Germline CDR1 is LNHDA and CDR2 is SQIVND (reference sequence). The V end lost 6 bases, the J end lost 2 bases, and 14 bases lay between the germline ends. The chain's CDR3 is CASSDPGGPYEQYF. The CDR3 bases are TGTGCCAGTAGCGATCCGGGGGGCCCCTACGAGCAGTACTTC.

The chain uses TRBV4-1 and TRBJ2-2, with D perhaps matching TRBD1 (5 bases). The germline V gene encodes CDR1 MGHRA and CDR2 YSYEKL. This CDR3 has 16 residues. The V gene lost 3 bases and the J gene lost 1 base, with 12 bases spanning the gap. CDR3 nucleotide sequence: TGCGCCAGCAGCCAGGCAGCAGGGTGGAACACCGGGGAGCTGTTTTTT. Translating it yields CASSQAAGWNTGELFF.

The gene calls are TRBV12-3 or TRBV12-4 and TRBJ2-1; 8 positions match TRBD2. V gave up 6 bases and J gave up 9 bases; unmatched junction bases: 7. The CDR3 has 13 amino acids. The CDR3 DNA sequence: TGTGCCAGCAGGACGAGCGGGGGAGGTGAGCAGTTCTTC. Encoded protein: CASRTSGGGEQFF.

CDR3 in DNA: TGTGCCAGCAGCCTGAACCCTAGCGGGGGGGCCACCTACAATGAGCAGTTCTTC. Residues: CASSLNPSGGATYNEQFF. The gene calls are TRBV5-4 and TRBJ2-1, with 12 positions matching TRBD2. The CDR3 sequence is 18 residues long. Germline lookup yields CDR1 SGHNT and CDR2 YYREEE (reference sequence). V shed 4 bases, J shed 2 bases, and the junction held 10 bases outside the gene matches.

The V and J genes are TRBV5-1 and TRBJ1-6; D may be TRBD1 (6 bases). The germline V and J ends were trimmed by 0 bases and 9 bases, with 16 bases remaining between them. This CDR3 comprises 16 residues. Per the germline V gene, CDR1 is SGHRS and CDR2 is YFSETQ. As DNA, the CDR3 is TGCGCCAGCAGCTTGGATGGGACATTTGGCCTTTCACCCCTCCACTTT. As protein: CASSLDGTFGLSPLHF.

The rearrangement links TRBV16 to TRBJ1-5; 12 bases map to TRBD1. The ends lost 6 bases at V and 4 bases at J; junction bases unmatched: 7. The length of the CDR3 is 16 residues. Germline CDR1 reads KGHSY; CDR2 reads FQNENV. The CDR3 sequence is CASSPSGQGANQPQHF. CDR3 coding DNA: TGTGCCAGCAGTCCTTCGGGACAGGGGGCAAATCAGCCCCAGCATTTT. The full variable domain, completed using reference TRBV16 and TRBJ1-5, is GEEVAQTPKHLVRGEGQKAKLYCAPIKGHSYVFWYQQVLKNEFKFLISFQNENVFDETGMPKERFSAKCLPNSPCSLEIQATKLEDSAVYFCASSPSGQGANQPQHFGDGTRLSIL.

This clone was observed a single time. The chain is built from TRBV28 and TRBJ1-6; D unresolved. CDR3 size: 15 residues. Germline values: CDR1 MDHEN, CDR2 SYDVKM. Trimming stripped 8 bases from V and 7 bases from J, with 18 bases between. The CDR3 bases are TGTGCCAGCTTTGGACCGGGAACGGGAAATTCACCCCTCCACTTT. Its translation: CASFGPGTGNSPLHF.